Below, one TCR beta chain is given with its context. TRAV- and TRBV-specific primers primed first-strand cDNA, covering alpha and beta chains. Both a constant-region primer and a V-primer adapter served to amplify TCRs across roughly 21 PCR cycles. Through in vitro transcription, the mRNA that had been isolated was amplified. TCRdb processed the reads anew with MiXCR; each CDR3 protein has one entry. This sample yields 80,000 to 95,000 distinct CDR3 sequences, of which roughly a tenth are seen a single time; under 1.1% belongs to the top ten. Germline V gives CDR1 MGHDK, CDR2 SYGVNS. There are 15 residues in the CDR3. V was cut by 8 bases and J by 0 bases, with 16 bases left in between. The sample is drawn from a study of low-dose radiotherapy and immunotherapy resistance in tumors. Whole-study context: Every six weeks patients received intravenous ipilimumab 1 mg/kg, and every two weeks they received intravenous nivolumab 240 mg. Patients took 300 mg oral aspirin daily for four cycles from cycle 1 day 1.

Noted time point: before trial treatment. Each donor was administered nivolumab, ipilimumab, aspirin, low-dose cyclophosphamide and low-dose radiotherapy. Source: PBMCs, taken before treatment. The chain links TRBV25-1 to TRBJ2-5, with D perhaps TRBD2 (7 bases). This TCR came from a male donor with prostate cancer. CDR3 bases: TGTGCCAGCGGGGGGGCAGGAGGGTACCAAGAGACCCAGTACTTC. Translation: CASGGAGGYQETQYF.